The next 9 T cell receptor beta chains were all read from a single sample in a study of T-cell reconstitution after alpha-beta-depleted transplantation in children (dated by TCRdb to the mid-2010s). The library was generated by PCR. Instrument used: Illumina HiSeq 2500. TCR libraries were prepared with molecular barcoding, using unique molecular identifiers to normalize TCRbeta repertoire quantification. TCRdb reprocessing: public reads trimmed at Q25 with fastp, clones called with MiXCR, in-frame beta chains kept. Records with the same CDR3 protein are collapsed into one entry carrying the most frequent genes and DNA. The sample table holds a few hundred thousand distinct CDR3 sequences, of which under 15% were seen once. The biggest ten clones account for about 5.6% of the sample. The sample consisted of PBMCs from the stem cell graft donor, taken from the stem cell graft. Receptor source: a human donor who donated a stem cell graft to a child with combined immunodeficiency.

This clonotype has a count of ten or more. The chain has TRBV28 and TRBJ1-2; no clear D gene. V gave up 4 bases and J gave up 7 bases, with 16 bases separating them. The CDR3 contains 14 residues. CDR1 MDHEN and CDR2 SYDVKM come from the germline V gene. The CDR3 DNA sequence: TGTGCCAGCAGTTCCCTGAGGGATCTTAGTGGCTACACCTTC. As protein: CASSSLRDLSGYTF.

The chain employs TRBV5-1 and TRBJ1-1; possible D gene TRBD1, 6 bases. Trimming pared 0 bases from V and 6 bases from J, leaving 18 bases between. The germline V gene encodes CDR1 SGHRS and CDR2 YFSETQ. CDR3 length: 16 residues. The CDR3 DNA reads TGCGCCAGCAGCTTGGATAGGGGGGCGTTGGGCTCTGAAGCTTTCTTT. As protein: CASSLDRGALGSEAFF.

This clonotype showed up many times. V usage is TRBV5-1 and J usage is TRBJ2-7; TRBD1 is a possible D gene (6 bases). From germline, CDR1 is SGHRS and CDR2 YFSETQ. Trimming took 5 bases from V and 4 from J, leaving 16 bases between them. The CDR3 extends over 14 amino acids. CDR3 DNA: TGCGCCAGCAGGAGTTCCACAGGGTGGTACGAGCAGTACTTC. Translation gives CASRSSTGWYEQYF. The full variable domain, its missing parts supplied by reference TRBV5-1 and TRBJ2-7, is KAGVTQTPRYLIKTRGQQVTLSCSPISGHRSVSWYQQTPGQGLQFLFEYFSETQRNKGNFPGRFSGRQFSNSRSEMNVSTLELGDSALYLCASRSSTGWYEQYFGPGTRLTVT.

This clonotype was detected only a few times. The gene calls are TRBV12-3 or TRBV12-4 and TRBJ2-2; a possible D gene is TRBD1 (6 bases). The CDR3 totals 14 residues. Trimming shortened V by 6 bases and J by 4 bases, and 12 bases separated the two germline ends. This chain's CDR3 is CASRSGTSTGELFF. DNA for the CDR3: TGTGCCAGCAGATCCGGGACATCCACCGGGGAGCTGTTTTTT.

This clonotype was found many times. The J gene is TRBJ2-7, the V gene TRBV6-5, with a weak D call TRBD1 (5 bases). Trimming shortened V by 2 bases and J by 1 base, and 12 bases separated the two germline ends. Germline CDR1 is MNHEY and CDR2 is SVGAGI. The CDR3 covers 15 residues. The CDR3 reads CASSYTSTGSYEQYF. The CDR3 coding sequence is TGTGCCAGCAGTTACACTTCTACAGGTTCCTACGAGCAGTACTTC.

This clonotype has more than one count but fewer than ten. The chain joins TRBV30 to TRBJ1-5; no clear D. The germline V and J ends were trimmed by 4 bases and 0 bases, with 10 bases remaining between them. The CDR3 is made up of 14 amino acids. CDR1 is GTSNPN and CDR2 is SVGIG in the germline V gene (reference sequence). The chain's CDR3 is CAWNSRRSNQPQHF. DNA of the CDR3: TGTGCCTGGAATTCCAGACGTAGCAATCAGCCCCAGCATTTT.

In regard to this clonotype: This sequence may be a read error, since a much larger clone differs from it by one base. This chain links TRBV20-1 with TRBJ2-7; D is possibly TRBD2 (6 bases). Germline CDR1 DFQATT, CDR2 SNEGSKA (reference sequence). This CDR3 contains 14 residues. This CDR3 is CSARGRDSSYKQYF. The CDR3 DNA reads TGCAGTGCTAGAGGGCGGGATAGCAGCTACAAGCAGTACTTC.

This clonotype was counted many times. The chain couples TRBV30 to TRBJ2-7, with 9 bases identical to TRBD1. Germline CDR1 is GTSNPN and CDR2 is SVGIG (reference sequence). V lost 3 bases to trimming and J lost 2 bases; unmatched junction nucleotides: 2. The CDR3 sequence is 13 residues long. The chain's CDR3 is CAWRGTGTYEQYF. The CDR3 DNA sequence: TGTGCCTGGAGGGGGACAGGGACCTACGAGCAGTACTTC.

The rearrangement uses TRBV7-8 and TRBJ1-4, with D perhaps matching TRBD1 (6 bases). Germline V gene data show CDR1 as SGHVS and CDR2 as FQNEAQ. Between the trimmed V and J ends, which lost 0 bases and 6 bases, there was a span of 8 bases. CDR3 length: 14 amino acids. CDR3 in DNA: TGTGCCAGCAGCTTAGCGGGACAACATGAAAAACTGTTTTTT. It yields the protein CASSLAGQHEKLFF.